A selection of T cell receptor beta chains follows, all from one sample in a study of circulating CD8 cells and anti-PD-1 response in melanoma. TCRdb re-called the reads with MiXCR, one entry per CDR3 protein. This sample has about 1,200 distinct CDR3 sequences, with around 7.3% found just once. Here the sequenced sample was CD8+ T cells from PBMCs, taken at baseline or after one month of anti-PD-1 therapy (not recorded which). The receptors derive from a human donor with melanoma. The CDR3 runs from the conserved cysteine through the conserved F or W. Fields, in order: V gene, clone size, CDR3 protein. Not all rows give a size; the values are once, few, many and, for expanded clones, a class.

TRBV5-8	large	CASSLGVYEQYF
TRBV19	large	CASSIDPTSGGQHNEQFF
TRBV27	medium-sized	CASSLSASGSISYEQYF
TRBV7-3	medium-sized	CASSLGLAGGETQYF
TRBV20-1	medium-sized	CSARQGLREAFF
TRBV11-2	large	CASTLQGARNEQYF
TRBV28	large	CASRGFQETQYF
TRBV24-1	medium-sized	CATSDTGIGSPTDTQYF
TRBV27	large	CASSLNGGEQFF
TRBV5-5	medium-sized	CASSGTRPAGTF
TRBV28	large	CASSLVPPGRSGTDTQYF
TRBV7-6	medium-sized	CASSQIRGHEAFF
TRBV27	large	CASSTTSPGELFF
TRBV2	large	CASSPGNLLHF
TRBV19	medium-sized	CASSITGGWGQPQHF
TRBV5-4	large	CASSPELGGTDTQYF
TRBV19	large	CASSQTGGAVDTQYF
TRBV19	medium-sized	CATSGTSGDTQYF
TRBV20-1	large	CSARELRGNTDTQYF
TRBV27	large	CASSFSREVLYGYTF
TRBV25-1	large	CASSDRVSGTEAFF
TRBV28	large	CASSFDSSYEQYF
TRBV20-1	medium-sized	CSANDRGNYEQYF
TRBV19	-	CASSVGPRHNEQLF
TRBV7-2	medium-sized	CASSLAFASSYNEQFF
TRBV27	medium-sized	CASSSEVQGAYNEQFF
TRBV19	medium-sized	CASSIGGFGATEAFF
TRBV19	medium-sized	CASSILQGEEHF
TRBV27	medium-sized	CASSQTPGTYEQYF
TRBV7-9	large	CASRDTSVSYEQYF
TRBV19	-	CASSAPGSSTGELFF
TRBV11-2	medium-sized	CASSHPSAEQYF
TRBV6-5	medium-sized	CASSYQATDTQYF
TRBV29-1	large	CSVSGGSSYEQYF
TRBV19	medium-sized	CASSRGTATNEKLFF
TRBV27	medium-sized	CASSSEWTGLFTGELFF
TRBV4-1	medium-sized	CASSQDDYQTFSDTQYF
TRBV29-1	medium-sized	CSVVPGRELADTQYF
TRBV5-6	large	CASSFRIEQFF
TRBV20-1	medium-sized	CSARDSQGAEYEQFF
TRBV19	large	CASSMEGTNTEAFF
TRBV28	medium-sized	CASSLSAVGGYTF
TRBV20-1	medium-sized	CSAVGGAPKVSYEQYF
TRBV3-1	medium-sized	CASSQESSYNEQFF
TRBV27	large	CASSLLYGYTF
TRBV5-5	large	CASSLGTGGNEQYF
TRBV19	-	CASTPGQGILYEQYF
TRBV5-1	medium-sized	CASSGFPGGGTEAFF
TRBV28	large	CASSFGQGSTYEQYF